The clone carrying this T cell receptor (beta chain) has a count of ten or more. This sample stems from a study of CD8+CD57+ T cells in acquired aplastic anemia. Study-level background: Recorded DNA amounts for sorted CD4+ and CD8+ cells had an average of 3.2 ug.

CDR3 and TCR beta VDJ profiling relied on a genomic DNA template. In TCRdb, the reads were re-called with MiXCR into one record per CDR3 protein. The sample lists fewer than 250,000 distinct CDR3 sequences, over 40% occurring once. The CDR3 has 14 amino acids. The germline V and J ends were trimmed by 3 bases and 1 base, with 9 bases remaining between them. Germline lookup yields CDR1 SNHLY and CDR2 FYNNEI. The authors sequenced patients whose flow cytometry had shown CD8+CD57+ cell expansion. As a group, the patients uniformly had severe acquired aplastic anemia. Blood sampling was performed on the patients, and none of them had received therapy by then.

The rearrangement uses TRBV2 and TRBJ2-5; no reliable D call. The clonotype was recovered from a human donor with aplastic anemia. Specimen: sorted CD4+, CD8+, or CD8+CD57+ T cells (not recorded which) from PBMCs. The CDR3 DNA follows: TGTGCCAGCAGTGATCTGGGTATCCAAGAGACCCAGTACTTC. Residues: CASSDLGIQETQYF.